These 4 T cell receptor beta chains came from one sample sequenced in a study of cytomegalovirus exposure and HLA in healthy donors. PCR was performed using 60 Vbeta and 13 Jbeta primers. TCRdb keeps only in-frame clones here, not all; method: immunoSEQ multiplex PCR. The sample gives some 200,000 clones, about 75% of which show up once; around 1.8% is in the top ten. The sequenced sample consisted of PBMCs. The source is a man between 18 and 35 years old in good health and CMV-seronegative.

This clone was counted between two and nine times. CDR3 in amino acids: CASSRTTSGSDEQFF. The CDR3 bases are TGTGCCAGCAGCCGGACGACTAGCGGGAGTGATGAGCAGTTCTTC. The V gene is TRBV7-9, the J gene TRBJ2-1, with 12 nucleotides matching TRBD2. V was pared by 5 bases and J by 8 bases, with 7 bases of the junction left unmatched. The CDR3 extends over 15 amino acids. In germline, CDR1 is SEHNR, CDR2 FQNEAQ (reference sequence).

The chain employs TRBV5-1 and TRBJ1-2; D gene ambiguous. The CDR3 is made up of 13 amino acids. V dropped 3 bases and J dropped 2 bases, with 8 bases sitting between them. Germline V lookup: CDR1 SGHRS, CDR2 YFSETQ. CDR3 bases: TGCGCCAGCAGCTATAACAGCAACTATGGCTACACCTTC. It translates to CASSYNSNYGYTF.

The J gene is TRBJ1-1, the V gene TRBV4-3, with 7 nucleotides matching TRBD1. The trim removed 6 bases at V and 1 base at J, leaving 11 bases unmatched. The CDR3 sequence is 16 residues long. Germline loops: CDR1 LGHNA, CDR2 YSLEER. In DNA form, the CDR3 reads TGCGCCAGCAGATTAAACATGGGACAGCGGAACACTGAAGCTTTCTTT. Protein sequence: CASRLNMGQRNTEAFF.

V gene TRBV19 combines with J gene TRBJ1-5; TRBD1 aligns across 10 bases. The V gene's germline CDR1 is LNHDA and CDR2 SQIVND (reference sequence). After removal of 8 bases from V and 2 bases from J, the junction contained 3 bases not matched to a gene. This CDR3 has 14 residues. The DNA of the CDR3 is TGTGCCAGTGCCGGGACAGGGGGCAATCAGCCCCAGCATTTT. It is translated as CASAGTGGNQPQHF.